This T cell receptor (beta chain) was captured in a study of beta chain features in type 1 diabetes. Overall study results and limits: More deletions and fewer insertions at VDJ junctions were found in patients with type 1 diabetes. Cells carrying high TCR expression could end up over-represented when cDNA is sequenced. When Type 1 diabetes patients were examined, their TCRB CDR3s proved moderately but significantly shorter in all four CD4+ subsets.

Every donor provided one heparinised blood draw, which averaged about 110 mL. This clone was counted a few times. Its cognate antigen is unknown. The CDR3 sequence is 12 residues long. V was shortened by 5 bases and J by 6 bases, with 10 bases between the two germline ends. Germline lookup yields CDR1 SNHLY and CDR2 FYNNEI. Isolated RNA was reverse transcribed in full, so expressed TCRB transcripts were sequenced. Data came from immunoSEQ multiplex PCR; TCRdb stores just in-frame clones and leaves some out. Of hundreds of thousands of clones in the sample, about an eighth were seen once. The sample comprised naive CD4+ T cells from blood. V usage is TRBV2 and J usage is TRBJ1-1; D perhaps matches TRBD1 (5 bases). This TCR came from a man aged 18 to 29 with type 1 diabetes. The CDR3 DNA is TGTGCCAGCAGTAGCCAGGGTGCTGAAGCTTTCTTT. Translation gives CASSSQGAEAFF.